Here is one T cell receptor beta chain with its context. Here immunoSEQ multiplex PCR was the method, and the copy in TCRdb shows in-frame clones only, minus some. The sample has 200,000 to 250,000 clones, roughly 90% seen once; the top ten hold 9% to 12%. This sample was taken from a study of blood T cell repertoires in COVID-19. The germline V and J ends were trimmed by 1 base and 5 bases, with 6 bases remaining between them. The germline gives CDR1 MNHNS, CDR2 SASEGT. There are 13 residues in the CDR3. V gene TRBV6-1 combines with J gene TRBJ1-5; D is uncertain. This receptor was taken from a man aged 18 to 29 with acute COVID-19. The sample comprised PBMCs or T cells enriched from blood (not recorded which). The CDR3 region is CASSEVRDQPQHF. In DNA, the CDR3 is TGTGCCAGCAGTGAAGTCCGAGATCAGCCCCAGCATTTT.